This record covers a single TCR beta chain. TCRdb fed the 5' RACE reads into MiXCR, producing one record per CDR3 protein. The sample has approximately 150,000 distinct CDR3 sequences; about 6% are singletons. These data originate in a study of T-cell memory formation after mild COVID-19. The origin of this receptor is an adult woman who had mild COVID-19 (a few samples of this study predate the infection). Cell type and time point are not known. Material for sequencing was PBMCs or a T cell subset sorted from them (not recorded which).

The CDR3 reads CASSFGLAGETYEQYF. CDR3 coding DNA: TGTGCCAGCAGTTTCGGACTAGCGGGGGAGACCTACGAGCAGTACTTC. The V and J genes are TRBV12-3 or TRBV12-4 and TRBJ2-7; 13 positions match TRBD2. The CDR3 sequence is 16 residues long. V shed 3 bases, J shed 2 bases, and the junction held 4 bases outside the gene matches.